This is a list of T cell receptor beta chains from one sample in a study of breast tumors, draining lymph nodes, adjacent tissues. TCRdb independently ran MiXCR on the multiplex PCR reads; one entry per CDR3 protein. The sample records approximately 100,000 distinct CDR3 sequences, less than 25% being singletons. The material sequenced was axillary lymph node tissue. These receptor sequences come from a female donor with breast cancer. Some clones in this sample may be carry-over from other donors' samples. CDR3s include the opening cysteine and the closing phenylalanine or tryptophan. D genes are given only for firm matches. Where a row states a size, it is once, few, many or the class of an expanded clone; other rows omit it.

v_gene	d_gene	abundance	len	j_gene	CDR3aa	CDR3nt
TRBV19	-	-	13	TRBJ2-2	CANPRVIGRELFF	TGTGCCAACCCCAGGGTAATAGGCAGGGAGCTGTTTTTT
TRBV12-3/TRBV12-4	TRBD2	-	15	TRBJ2-3	CASSFTSGGADTQYF	TGTGCCAGCAGTTTTACTAGCGGGGGGGCAGATACGCAGTATTTT
TRBV20-1	-	many	14	TRBJ1-2	CSARVPEDLYGYTF	TGCAGTGCTAGAGTACCGGAGGACCTCTATGGCTACACCTTC
TRBV20-1	-	many	15	TRBJ2-1	CSARGDSPLGNEQFF	TGCAGTGCTAGGGGTGACAGTCCTTTGGGTAATGAGCAGTTCTTC
TRBV2	TRBD2	many	12	TRBJ2-2	CATRGGDGELFF	TGTGCCACCCGGGGGGGAGACGGGGAGCTGTTTTTT
TRBV28	-	many	15	TRBJ2-7	CASRGGVPEGYEQYF	TGTGCCAGCAGAGGGGGAGTACCGGAGGGCTACGAGCAGTACTTC
TRBV5-6	-	many	17	TRBJ1-6	CASSFWIGSGDNSPLHF	TGTGCCAGCAGCTTTTGGATAGGCAGTGGGGACAATTCACCCCTCCACTTT
TRBV24-1	-	many	11	TRBJ2-3	CATQGEDTQYF	TGTGCCACTCAAGGAGAAGATACGCAGTATTTT
TRBV24-1	TRBD1	many	14	TRBJ2-2	CATKQGMGTGELFF	TGTGCCACCAAACAGGGGATGGGCACCGGGGAGCTGTTTTTT
TRBV6-1	-	many	10	TRBJ2-1	CASVGAEQFF	TGTGCCAGCGTTGGGGCAGAGCAGTTCTTC
TRBV5-4	TRBD1	-	14	TRBJ2-4	CASSAWDRENIQYF	TGTGCCAGCAGCGCCTGGGACAGGGAAAACATTCAGTACTTC
TRBV9	-	-	14	TRBJ2-7	CASSVGPDSYEQYF	TGTGCCAGCAGCGTAGGCCCTGACTCCTACGAGCAGTACTTC
TRBV19	TRBD2	many	15	TRBJ2-5	CASSKTTSGGSVQYF	TGTGCCAGTAGCAAAACGACTAGCGGGGGAAGTGTCCAGTACTTC
TRBV30	-	many	10	TRBJ2-5	CAWGGETQYF	TGTGCCTGGGGGGGGGAGACCCAGTACTTC
TRBV10-3	TRBD1	-	13	TRBJ1-6	CAVSGQDNSPLHF	TGTGCCGTTTCGGGACAGGATAATTCACCCCTCCACTTT
TRBV19	TRBD2	many	16	TRBJ2-1	CASSIRLAGGFDEQFF	TGTGCCAGTAGTATTAGGTTAGCGGGGGGGTTCGATGAGCAGTTCTTC
TRBV4-1	-	many	13	TRBJ1-2	CASSLYWAGGYTF	TGCGCCAGCAGCCTCTATTGGGCCGGCGGCTACACCTTC
TRBV20-1	TRBD2	many	14	TRBJ2-3	CSAIAGVMTDTQYF	TGCAGTGCTATAGCGGGAGTGATGACAGATACGCAGTATTTT
TRBV7-7	-	many	13	TRBJ2-1	CASSLDTNNEQFF	TGTGCCAGCAGCTTGGACACAAACAATGAGCAGTTCTTC
TRBV4-1	-	many	14	TRBJ2-7	CASSPNEGIYEQYF	TGCGCCAGCAGCCCTAACGAAGGAATCTACGAGCAGTACTTC
TRBV6-5	TRBD2	-	20	TRBJ2-1	CASSYSLGTSGRGTYNEQFF	TGTGCCAGCAGTTACTCATTGGGGACTAGCGGGAGGGGAACCTACAATGAGCAGTTCTTC
TRBV7-6	TRBD1	many	14	TRBJ2-5	CASSLVGGGETQYF	TGTGCCAGCAGCTTAGTAGGGGGCGGTGAGACCCAGTACTTC
TRBV5-6	-	-	16	TRBJ1-6	CASSSVSRQANSPLHF	TGTGCCAGCAGCTCAGTTTCCAGACAGGCTAATTCACCCCTCCACTTT
TRBV2	-	many	12	TRBJ2-7	CASRPDSYEQYF	TGTGCCAGCAGGCCGGATTCCTACGAGCAGTACTTC
TRBV20-1	-	many	13	TRBJ1-2	CSARESAEYGYTF	TGCAGTGCTAGAGAATCGGCCGAATATGGCTACACCTTC
TRBV10-3	TRBD1	many	20	TRBJ1-2	CAISEWIVATGDPSGYGYTF	TGTGCCATCAGTGAGTGGATAGTGGCGACAGGGGATCCTTCGGGCTATGGCTACACCTTC
TRBV7-8	TRBD2	many	15	TRBJ2-5	CASSLDGGGMETQYF	TGTGCCAGCAGCTTAGATGGCGGGGGGATGGAGACCCAGTACTTC
TRBV27	-	few	17	TRBJ1-2	CASSASAGAPGRYGYTF	TGTGCCAGCAGTGCTTCGGCAGGGGCCCCAGGTCGCTATGGCTACACCTTC
TRBV2	-	many	13	TRBJ2-3	CASSEGGADTQYF	TGTGCCAGCAGTGAAGGGGGTGCAGATACGCAGTATTTT
TRBV20-1	TRBD2	many	14	TRBJ2-3	CSARLAGAGDTQYF	TGCAGTGCTAGACTAGCGGGAGCGGGAGATACGCAGTATTTT
TRBV3-1	TRBD1	-	13	TRBJ2-1	CASSLTGVDEQFF	TGTGCCAGCAGCTTGACAGGGGTCGATGAGCAGTTCTTC
TRBV28	-	once	13	TRBJ2-3	CASRDSSTDTRYF	TGTGCCAGCAGGGACAGTAGCACAGATACGCGGTATTTT
TRBV20-1	-	many	12	TRBJ2-3	CSVTTTADTQYF	TGCAGTGTCACAACGACGGCAGATACGCAGTATTTT
TRBV6-2/TRBV6-3	-	-	15	TRBJ2-2	CASSAGAANTGELFF	TGTGCCAGCAGTGCAGGGGCAGCGAACACCGGGGAGCTGTTTTTT
TRBV6-2/TRBV6-3	-	many	11	TRBJ2-7	CASSSADEQYF	TGTGCCAGCAGTTCGGCCGACGAGCAGTACTTC
TRBV7-9	-	many	14	TRBJ2-5	CASSPRLDQETQYF	TGTGCCAGCAGCCCTAGGCTAGATCAAGAGACCCAGTACTTC
TRBV6-6	-	many	14	TRBJ1-5	CASSYGDPDQPQHF	TGTGCCAGCAGTTACGGGGACCCCGATCAGCCCCAGCATTTT
TRBV24-1	TRBD1	many	17	TRBJ2-1	CATSGDREQGSYNEQFF	TGTGCCACCAGTGGGGACAGGGAGCAAGGTTCCTACAATGAGCAGTTCTTC
TRBV9	-	few	15	TRBJ2-4	CASSRTVGGKNIQYF	TGTGCCAGCTCCCGGACTGTTGGGGGCAAAAACATTCAGTACTTC
TRBV18	-	-	14	TRBJ1-2	CASSPGVYNYGYTF	TGTGCCAGCTCACCCGGAGTCTATAACTATGGCTACACCTTC
TRBV19	TRBD1	many	16	TRBJ1-5	CASSKLGDRGNQPQHF	TGTGCCAGTAGTAAACTTGGGGACAGGGGTAATCAGCCCCAGCATTTT
TRBV25-1	-	many	15	TRBJ2-1	CASSVFDSRRDEQFF	TGTGCCAGCAGTGTATTCGATTCCCGGAGGGATGAGCAGTTCTTC
TRBV7-3	TRBD1	many	15	TRBJ2-3	CASSPTGASTDTQYF	TGTGCCAGCAGCCCGACAGGGGCTAGCACAGATACGCAGTATTTT
TRBV29-1	-	many	13	TRBJ1-3	CSVSASSGNTIYF	TGCAGCGTTTCAGCGAGCTCTGGAAACACCATATATTTT
TRBV20-1	-	many	12	TRBJ2-1	CSARDFGGEQFF	TGCAGTGCTAGAGATTTCGGGGGTGAGCAGTTCTTC
TRBV10-3	TRBD1	many	15	TRBJ2-2	CAISKGTENTGELFF	TGTGCCATCAGTAAAGGGACAGAGAACACCGGGGAGCTGTTTTTT
TRBV7-8	-	many	16	TRBJ1-2	CASSPTPNRAGGGYTF	TGTGCCAGCAGCCCCACCCCCAACAGGGCTGGGGGTGGCTACACCTTC
TRBV12-3/TRBV12-4	-	-	13	TRBJ1-1	CASSEVMNTEAFF	TGTGCCAGCAGCGAAGTTATGAACACTGAAGCTTTCTTT
TRBV9	TRBD1	many	17	TRBJ1-3	CASSVNKGAPSGNTIYF	TGTGCCAGCAGCGTGAATAAGGGGGCGCCCTCTGGAAACACCATATATTTT
TRBV6-1	-	-	15	TRBJ2-2	CASKERRGDTGELFF	TGTGCCAGCAAAGAACGGAGGGGGGACACCGGGGAGCTGTTTTTT
TRBV12-3/TRBV12-4	-	many	12	TRBJ2-1	CASSVQGNEQFF	TGTGCCAGCAGTGTGCAGGGGAATGAGCAGTTCTTC
TRBV5-1	TRBD2	many	15	TRBJ2-1	CASSLSGSSYNEQFF	TGTGCCAGCAGCCTGAGCGGGAGCTCCTACAATGAGCAGTTCTTC